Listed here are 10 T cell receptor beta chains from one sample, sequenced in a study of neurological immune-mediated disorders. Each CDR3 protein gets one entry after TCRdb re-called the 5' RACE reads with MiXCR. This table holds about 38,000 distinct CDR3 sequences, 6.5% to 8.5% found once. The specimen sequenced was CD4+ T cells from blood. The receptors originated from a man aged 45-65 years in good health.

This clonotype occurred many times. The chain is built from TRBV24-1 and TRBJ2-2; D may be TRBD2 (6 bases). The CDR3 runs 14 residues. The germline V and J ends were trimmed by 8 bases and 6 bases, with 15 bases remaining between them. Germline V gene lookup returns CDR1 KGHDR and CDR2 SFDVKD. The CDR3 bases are TGTGCCACCAAGGAGGGGCGCAGCGCCGGGGAGCTGTTTTTT. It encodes CATKEGRSAGELFF.

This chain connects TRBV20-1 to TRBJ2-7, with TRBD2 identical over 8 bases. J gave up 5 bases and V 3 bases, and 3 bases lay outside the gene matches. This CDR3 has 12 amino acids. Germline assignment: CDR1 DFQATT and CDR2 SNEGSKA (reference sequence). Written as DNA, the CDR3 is TGCAGTGCTAGGACTAGCGTCGACGAGCAGTACTTC. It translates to CSARTSVDEQYF.

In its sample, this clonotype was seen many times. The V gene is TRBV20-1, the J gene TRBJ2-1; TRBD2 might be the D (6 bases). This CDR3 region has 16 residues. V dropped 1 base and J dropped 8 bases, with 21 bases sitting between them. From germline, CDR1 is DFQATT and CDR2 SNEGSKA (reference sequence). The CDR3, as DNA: TGCAGTGCTAGAGGCCTCGGGACTCCCTTCCGAGATGAGCAGTTCTTC. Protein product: CSARGLGTPFRDEQFF.

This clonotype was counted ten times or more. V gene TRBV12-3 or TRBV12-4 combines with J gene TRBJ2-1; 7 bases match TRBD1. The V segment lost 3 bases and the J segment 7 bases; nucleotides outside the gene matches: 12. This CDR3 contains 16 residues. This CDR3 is CASSLRRGFRGNEQFF. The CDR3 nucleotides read TGTGCCAGCAGTTTGCGCAGGGGGTTCCGAGGGAATGAGCAGTTCTTC.

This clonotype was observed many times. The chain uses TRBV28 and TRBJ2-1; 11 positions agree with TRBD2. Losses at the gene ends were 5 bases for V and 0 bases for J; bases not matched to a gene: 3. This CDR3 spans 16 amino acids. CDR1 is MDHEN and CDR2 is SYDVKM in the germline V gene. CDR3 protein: CASSGLAGGSYNEQFF. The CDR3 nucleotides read TGTGCCAGCAGTGGGCTAGCGGGAGGCTCCTACAATGAGCAGTTCTTC.

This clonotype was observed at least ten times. CDR3 protein: CASTPLAGGFNEQFF. The CDR3 bases are TGTGCCAGCACCCCTCTAGCCGGAGGGTTCAATGAGCAGTTCTTC. The chain combines TRBV6-1 with TRBJ2-1; possibly TRBD2 for D (6 bases). The CDR3 contains 15 residues. V was trimmed by 7 bases and J by 6 bases, leaving 19 bases between them. The germline CDR1 and CDR2 sequences are MNHNS and SASEGT.

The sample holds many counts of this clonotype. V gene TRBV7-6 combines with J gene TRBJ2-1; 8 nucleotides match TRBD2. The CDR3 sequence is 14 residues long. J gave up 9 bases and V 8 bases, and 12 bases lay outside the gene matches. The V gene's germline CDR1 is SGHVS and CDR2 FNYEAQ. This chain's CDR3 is CASSVSGGPGEQFF. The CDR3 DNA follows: TGTGCCAGCTCGGTGTCGGGAGGGCCGGGTGAGCAGTTCTTC.

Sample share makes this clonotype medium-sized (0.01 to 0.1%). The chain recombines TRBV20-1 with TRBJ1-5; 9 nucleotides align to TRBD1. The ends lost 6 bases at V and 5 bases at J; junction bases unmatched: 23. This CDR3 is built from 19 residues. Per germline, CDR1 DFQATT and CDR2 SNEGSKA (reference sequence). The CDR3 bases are TGCAGTGCGACCCCACGGGGGACAGGGCGAGGTAGGGGAGATCAGCCCCAGCATTTT. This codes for CSATPRGTGRGRGDQPQHF.

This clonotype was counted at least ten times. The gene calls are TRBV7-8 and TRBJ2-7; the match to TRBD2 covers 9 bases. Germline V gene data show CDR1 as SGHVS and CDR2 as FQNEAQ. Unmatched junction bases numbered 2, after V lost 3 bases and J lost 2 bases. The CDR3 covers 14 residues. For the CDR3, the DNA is TGTGCCAGCAGCTTTAGCGGGGGTGCCTACGAGCAGTACTTC. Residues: CASSFSGGAYEQYF.

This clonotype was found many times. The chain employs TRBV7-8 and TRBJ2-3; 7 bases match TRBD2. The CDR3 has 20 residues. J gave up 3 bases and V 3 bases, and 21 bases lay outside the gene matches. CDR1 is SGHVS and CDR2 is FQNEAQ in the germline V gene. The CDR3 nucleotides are TGTGCCAGCAGCTTTAGTCGTCGGGGCCTAGCGGCTTCTGGGACAGATACGCAGTATTTT. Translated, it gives CASSFSRRGLAASGTDTQYF.